What follows is one TCR beta chain and its context. These data are taken from a study of cytotoxic CD8 clonotypes in ibrutinib-treated CLL. Study in general: Partial response was seen in approximately 24 patients and complete response in 2; after median 68 months, roughly 14 stayed remitted, approximately twelve progressed.

Measured with immunoSEQ multiplex PCR; TCRdb has only the in-frame clones, and not every one. The table has some 170,000 clones, more than 70% seen once. The CDR3 is 14 amino acids. Trimming left V 7 bases short and J 5 bases short, with 18 bases between. CDR1 is LGHNT and CDR2 is FRNRAP in the germline V gene. PBMCs that had been cryopreserved were the source of 1.5 to 2.5 micrograms of genomic DNA for TCR beta libraries. This TCR came from a human donor with chronic lymphocytic leukemia. The source material was PBMCs, sampled at disease progression, from a patient treated with ibrutinib. The chain links TRBV12-5 to TRBJ2-7, with D maybe TRBD1 (6 bases). This CDR3 is CASAKGGVPHEQYF. CDR3 nucleotide sequence: TGTGCTAGTGCAAAAGGGGGAGTCCCCCACGAGCAGTACTTC.